A selection of T cell receptor beta chains follows, all from one sample in a study of regulatory T cells in long-lasting Graves disease. TCRdb itself ran the multiplex PCR reads through MiXCR, one entry per CDR3 protein. Of hundreds of thousands of distinct CDR3 sequences listed, around an eighth are singletons. These data are also associated with another study on T cells in Graves' hyperthyroidism and ophthalmopathy.

Source: peripheral blood mononuclear cells (PBMCs), taken at new diagnosis, from a patient treated with antithyroid drugs. The receptors here all came from a man between 25 and 39 years old with Graves disease. The CDR3 runs from the conserved cysteine through the conserved F or W. D genes are given only for firm matches. Size is stated for part of the rows, as once, few or many counts, or as a class when the clone is expanded.

V gene	D gene	J gene	clone size	CDR3 protein	CDR3 DNA
TRBV28	-	TRBJ2-1	many	CASRRAEFSYNEQFF	TGTGCCAGCAGAAGAGCGGAGTTCTCCTACAATGAGCAGTTCTTC
TRBV7-8	TRBD2	TRBJ2-2	many	CASSALAGDIGELFF	TGTGCCAGCAGCGCTCTAGCGGGAGACATCGGGGAGCTGTTTTTT
TRBV7-6	-	TRBJ2-1	-	CASSLEGGPPGNEQFF	TGTGCCAGCAGCTTAGAGGGGGGGCCCCCTGGGAATGAGCAGTTCTTC
TRBV29-1	-	TRBJ2-5	many	CSVDTRETQYF	TGCAGCGTGGATACTCGAGAGACCCAGTACTTC
TRBV24-1	-	TRBJ2-1	few	CATSDGSAEQFF	TGTGCCACCAGTGATGGTAGTGCGGAGCAGTTCTTC
TRBV10-3	-	TRBJ2-7	few	CAISESWLASPEQYF	TGTGCCATCAGTGAGTCCTGGCTAGCATCCCCCGAGCAGTACTTC
TRBV7-2	TRBD1	TRBJ2-2	once	CASSPRQGAPRTGELFF	TGTGCCAGCAGCCCCCGACAGGGGGCCCCGAGGACCGGGGAGCTGTTTTTT
TRBV27	TRBD2	TRBJ2-5	many	CASRDSGKGTQYF	TGTGCCAGCAGGGATAGCGGGAAAGGGACCCAGTACTTC
TRBV7-2	TRBD2	TRBJ2-7	-	CASSFTSAPSYEQYF	TGTGCCAGCAGCTTTACTAGCGCCCCCTCCTACGAGCAGTACTTC
TRBV30	-	TRBJ1-6	many	CAWSRGSSYNSPLHF	TGTGCCTGGAGTCGGGGGAGCTCCTATAATTCACCCCTCCACTTT
TRBV12-3/TRBV12-4	TRBD2	TRBJ2-2	-	CARKTSASGELFF	TGTGCCAGGAAGACTAGCGCCAGCGGGGAGCTGTTTTTT
TRBV18	TRBD2	TRBJ2-4	few	CASSPPGGRAKNIQYF	TGTGCCAGCTCACCACCCGGCGGGAGGGCCAAAAACATTCAGTACTTC
TRBV11-2	-	TRBJ1-3	many	CASSSFRGSGNTIYF	TGTGCCAGCAGCTCGTTTCGGGGCTCTGGAAACACCATATATTTT
TRBV5-4	TRBD2	TRBJ2-7	many	CASSFFAGGYEQYF	TGTGCCAGCAGCTTCTTTGCGGGAGGATACGAGCAGTACTTC
TRBV5-1	-	TRBJ2-1	few	CASNEGNVWNEQFF	TGCGCCAGCAATGAGGGCAATGTGTGGAATGAGCAGTTCTTC
TRBV27	-	TRBJ1-4	many	CASSGRFNEKLFF	TGTGCCAGCAGTGGACGGTTTAATGAAAAACTGTTTTTT
TRBV4-1	TRBD2	TRBJ2-7	-	CASSQGMGAGGPYEQYF	TGCGCCAGCAGCCAGGGAATGGGAGCGGGAGGACCCTACGAGCAGTACTTC
TRBV5-1	TRBD1	TRBJ2-1	many	CASSPQTGGGWNEQFF	TGCGCCAGCAGCCCCCAGACAGGGGGCGGGTGGAATGAGCAGTTCTTC
TRBV27	-	TRBJ2-6	many	CASRLTGLGANVLTF	TGTGCCAGCAGACTGACAGGTCTTGGGGCCAACGTCCTGACTTTC
TRBV12-3/TRBV12-4	-	TRBJ2-3	many	CASSGTLRSNTDTQYF	TGTGCCAGCAGTGGGACCTTACGATCGAATACAGATACGCAGTATTTT
TRBV10-3	-	TRBJ1-2	-	CATTTSAGRYGYTF	TGTGCCACCACAACCTCGGCAGGAAGATATGGCTACACCTTC
TRBV14	-	TRBJ2-6	many	CASSQGVSGANVLTF	TGTGCCAGCAGCCAAGGTGTCTCTGGGGCCAACGTCCTGACTTTC
TRBV12-3/TRBV12-4	-	TRBJ2-5	-	CASNFGGRETQYF	TGTGCCAGCAATTTTGGGGGGCGGGAGACCCAGTACTTC
TRBV27	-	TRBJ1-4	many	CASSRGDGGGEKLFF	TGTGCCAGCAGTCGAGGCGACGGCGGGGGGGAAAAACTGTTTTTT
TRBV5-5	-	TRBJ2-1	few	CASNQGGTYNEQFF	TGTGCCAGCAACCAGGGGGGTACGTACAATGAGCAGTTCTTC
TRBV20-1	TRBD2	TRBJ2-7	many	CSARGPGLAGVEYF	TGCAGTGCTAGGGGCCCGGGACTAGCGGGAGTGGAGTACTTC
TRBV10-3	-	TRBJ2-1	many	CAISESERLDEQFF	TGTGCCATCAGTGAGTCTGAACGGCTAGATGAGCAGTTCTTC
TRBV12-3/TRBV12-4	-	TRBJ2-7	many	CASSWQDWVFYEQYF	TGTGCCAGCAGTTGGCAAGACTGGGTCTTTTACGAGCAGTACTTC
TRBV29-1	-	TRBJ1-2	-	CSVERPFNYGYTF	TGCAGCGTTGAACGACCGTTCAACTATGGCTACACCTTC
TRBV10-3	-	TRBJ1-1	-	CAISEFGPLGAFF	TGTGCCATCAGTGAGTTTGGTCCCCTGGGAGCTTTCTTT
TRBV10-2	-	TRBJ2-1	few	CASSESTPSRNYNEQFF	TGCGCCAGCAGTGAGTCAACACCTAGCCGGAATTACAATGAGCAGTTCTTC
TRBV12-5	-	TRBJ2-3	many	CASGLVRDETDTQYF	TGTGCTAGTGGTTTGGTACGTGATGAGACAGATACGCAGTATTTT
TRBV29-1	-	TRBJ2-1	many	CSVEVPDDNEQFF	TGCAGCGTTGAAGTACCAGACGATAATGAGCAGTTCTTC
TRBV24-1	TRBD1	TRBJ1-2	many	CATSDKGTGGVYGYTF	TGTGCCACCAGTGATAAAGGGACAGGGGGCGTTTATGGCTACACCTTC
TRBV18	-	TRBJ2-5	few	CASSPLRGGAEETQYF	TGTGCCAGCTCACCACTCAGGGGCGGTGCGGAAGAGACCCAGTACTTC
TRBV12-3/TRBV12-4	TRBD2	TRBJ2-3	many	CASSTLAALTDTQYF	TGTGCCAGCAGCACACTAGCGGCACTCACAGATACGCAGTATTTT
TRBV27	TRBD1	TRBJ1-5	few	CASSLTGGSLQPQHF	TGTGCCAGCAGCCTTACAGGGGGATCTCTCCAGCCCCAGCATTTT
TRBV14	TRBD2	TRBJ2-1	many	CASSLVAGPSYNEQFF	TGTGCCAGCAGCCTAGTAGCGGGTCCCTCCTACAATGAGCAGTTCTTC
TRBV10-3	-	TRBJ1-1	many	CAISVPRVLPKGRWTEAFF	TGTGCCATCAGTGTTCCCAGGGTTCTCCCTAAGGGGCGTTGGACTGAAGCTTTCTTT
TRBV29-1	-	TRBJ1-4	many	CSADTGRTSEKLFF	TGCAGCGCAGACACAGGGAGGACAAGTGAAAAACTGTTTTTT
TRBV15	-	TRBJ1-2	many	CATSEGPYGYTF	TGTGCCACCAGTGAAGGACCCTATGGCTACACCTTC
TRBV2	-	TRBJ2-4	-	CASRPDRSKNIQYF	TGTGCCAGCAGACCGGACAGATCCAAAAACATTCAGTACTTC
TRBV20-1	TRBD2	TRBJ2-1	few	CSARSGAGYNEQFF	TGCAGTGCTAGAAGCGGGGCCGGATACAATGAGCAGTTCTTC
TRBV7-9	-	TRBJ2-2	few	CASSLELAAGELFF	TGTGCCAGCAGCTTAGAACTAGCCGCCGGGGAGCTGTTTTTT
TRBV6-1	-	TRBJ2-1	many	CASSHGAGLYNEQFF	TGTGCCAGCAGTCACGGGGCGGGCCTATACAATGAGCAGTTCTTC
TRBV29-1	TRBD2	TRBJ2-3	few	CSLLAPNTQYF	TGCAGCTTACTAGCGCCGAATACGCAGTATTTT
TRBV28	-	TRBJ1-5	many	CASSKGTFWSDQPQHF	TGTGCCAGCAGCAAAGGGACATTTTGGTCAGATCAGCCCCAGCATTTT
TRBV12-3/TRBV12-4	-	TRBJ2-1	-	CASSPSDSGTNEQFF	TGTGCCAGCAGTCCCTCGGATAGCGGAACGAATGAGCAGTTCTTC
TRBV9	-	TRBJ1-1	few	CASSVEWFGRGNTEAFF	TGTGCCAGCAGCGTAGAGTGGTTCGGTCGGGGGAACACTGAAGCTTTCTTT
TRBV5-1	-	TRBJ1-1	-	CTSTPPGGGTEAFF	TGCACCAGCACTCCCCCCGGGGGCGGCACTGAAGCTTTCTTT
TRBV6-1	TRBD2	TRBJ2-3	-	CASSAYLAGEDTQYF	TGTGCCAGCAGTGCGTACCTAGCGGGAGAAGATACGCAGTATTTT
TRBV20-1	-	TRBJ1-4	many	CSAVKTSTNEKLFF	TGCAGTGCTGTCAAGACATCAACTAATGAAAAACTGTTTTTT
TRBV20-1	-	TRBJ1-2	many	CSAKRPPHQGYTF	TGCAGTGCAAAAAGACCTCCCCACCAGGGCTACACCTTC
TRBV20-1	TRBD1	TRBJ2-5	many	CSATGQAQETQYF	TGCAGTGCCACCGGACAGGCCCAAGAGACCCAGTACTTC
TRBV30	-	TRBJ2-7	many	CACQAAGSPAYEQYF	TGTGCCTGTCAAGCAGCGGGTTCCCCGGCCTACGAGCAGTACTTC
TRBV3-1	TRBD2	TRBJ2-4	many	CASSQSGNAKNIQYF	TGTGCCAGCAGCCAAAGCGGGAACGCCAAAAACATTCAGTACTTC
TRBV27	TRBD1	TRBJ2-7	-	CASSSLWTGGGYEQYF	TGTGCCAGCAGTTCCCTCTGGACAGGGGGGGGCTACGAGCAGTACTTC